This TCR beta chain comes out of a study of control samples from healthy donors and cancer patients. The table came from immunoSEQ multiplex PCR; TCRdb's copy has only in-frame clones and leaves some out. The data contain about 84,000 clones, 65% to 90% of them seen just once; the ten biggest clones take up under 14%. The source of this sequence is a man in his sixties with head and neck cancer. The sequenced sample was PBMCs.

CDR3 loop: CASSLGGGQETQYF. The CDR3 bases are TGTGCCAGCAGCTTGGGGGGAGGTCAAGAGACCCAGTACTTC. This sequence joins TRBV7-2 and TRBJ2-5, with D possibly TRBD2 on 6 matching bases. CDR1 is SGHTA and CDR2 is FQGNSA in the germline V gene. This CDR3 has 14 residues. Trimming stripped 3 bases from V and 2 bases from J, with 10 bases between.